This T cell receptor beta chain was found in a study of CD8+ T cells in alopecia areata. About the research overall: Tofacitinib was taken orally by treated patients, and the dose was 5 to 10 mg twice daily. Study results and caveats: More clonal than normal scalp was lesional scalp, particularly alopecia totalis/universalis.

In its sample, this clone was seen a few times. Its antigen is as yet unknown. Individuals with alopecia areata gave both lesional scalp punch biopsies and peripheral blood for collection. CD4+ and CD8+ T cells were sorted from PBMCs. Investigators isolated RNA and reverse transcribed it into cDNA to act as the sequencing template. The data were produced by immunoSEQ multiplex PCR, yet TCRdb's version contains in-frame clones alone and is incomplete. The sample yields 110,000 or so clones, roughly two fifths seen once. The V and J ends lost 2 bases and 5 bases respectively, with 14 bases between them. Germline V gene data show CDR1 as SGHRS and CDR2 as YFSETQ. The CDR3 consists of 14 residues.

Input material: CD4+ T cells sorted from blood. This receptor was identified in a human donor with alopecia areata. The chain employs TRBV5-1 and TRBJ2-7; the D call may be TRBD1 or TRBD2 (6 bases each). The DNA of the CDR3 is TGCGCCAGCAGCTTCGGAGGGGGTGAGCACGAGCAGTACTTC. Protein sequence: CASSFGGGEHEQYF.